This T cell receptor (beta chain) was recorded in a study of post-analysis software for immune sequencing data. Study results and caveats: Elevated frequency relative to controls characterized several TRBV segments in patients, TRBV5-6, TRBV5-1 and TRBV20-1 among them. For normalized Chao1 diversity, multiple sclerosis patients scored significantly lower than controls did. Same-batch preparations were strongly co-clustered by F measure.

This clonotype was seen only a few times. Its antigen is unidentified. Germline V gives CDR1 LNHDA, CDR2 SQIVND (reference sequence). The CDR3 is 15 amino acids. The V and J ends lost 4 bases and 2 bases respectively, with 14 bases between them. TCR beta cDNA libraries included unique molecular identifiers. MiXCR, run by TCRdb on the PCR reads, gives a single entry per CDR3 protein. The data hold about 430,000 distinct CDR3 sequences, with over 30% observed a single time. The chain recombines TRBV19 with TRBJ1-2, with D possibly being TRBD1 (5 bases). Sample: blood. This receptor was taken from a girl aged 2 to 10 with multiple sclerosis. DNA for the CDR3: TGTGCCAGTAGTACTGCTCATTCAGGGAACTATGGCTACACCTTC. Protein sequence: CASSTAHSGNYGYTF.